This section outlines one T cell receptor (beta chain) sequence together with its context. Its matching antigen is unknown. The data stem from a study of stem cell transplantation in POMP-related autoinflammatory disease. Here immunoSEQ multiplex PCR was the method, and the copy in TCRdb shows in-frame clones only, minus some. In the table there are more than 25,000 clones, around 88% of which are singletons. General study results and limits: Across all analyzed T-cell subsets, patients with PRAID tended toward reduced diversity and increased clonality. Patients with PRAID showed a restricted number of unique TRB V-J gene pairings.

PRAID combined immunodeficiency and autoinflammation. The sequence derives from a human donor with POMP-related autoinflammation and immune dysregulation (PRAID). Sample: CD4+ T cells from PBMCs, taken before stem cell transplantation.

The CDR3 sequence is CASSKVRVIAYNEQFF. CDR3 coding DNA: TGCGCCAGCAGTAAGGTCAGGGTCATCGCCTACAATGAGCAGTTCTTC. The chain recombines TRBV10-1 with TRBJ2-1; D might be TRBD1 (5 bases). Germline V CDR1 and CDR2: WNHNN, SYGVQD (reference sequence). The CDR3 length is 16 residues. V lost 5 bases and J lost 2, with 16 bases in between.